This entry lists 8 T cell receptor beta chains sequenced from one sample in a study of T cell changes during pregnancy in multiple sclerosis. TCRdb keeps only in-frame clones here, not all; method: immunoSEQ multiplex PCR. The sample lists 48,000 or so clones; approximately 95% were seen once. This specimen was CD4+ T cells from peripheral blood mononuclear cells, taken in the first trimester of pregnancy. All receptors come from a female donor with multiple sclerosis, enrolled in a pregnancy study.

The rearrangement joins TRBV18 to TRBJ2-6; D is undetermined. CDR3 length: 15 residues. The V gene lost 2 bases and the J gene lost 1 base, with 6 bases spanning the gap. Germline values: CDR1 KGHSH, CDR2 LQKENI. This CDR3 reads CASSPEASGANVLTF. The CDR3 DNA follows: TGTGCCAGCTCACCAGAAGCATCTGGGGCCAACGTCCTGACTTTC.

This chain joins TRBV9 and TRBJ1-3; D gene ambiguous. Germline-derived CDR1 and CDR2 are SGDLS and YYNGEE. Trimming cost V 3 bases and J 0 bases, with 16 bases left between them. The CDR3 extends over 17 amino acids. CDR3 in amino acids: CASSGVGTGVSGNTIYF. CDR3 nucleotides: TGTGCCAGCAGCGGGGTCGGAACCGGAGTCTCTGGAAACACCATATATTTT.

This clone came up once. J is TRBJ2-5 and V is TRBV7-3; 11 bases agree with TRBD2. The V and J ends lost 2 bases and 1 base, in that order; junction bases with no gene match: 0. Germline V gene sequence: CDR1 SGHTA, CDR2 FQGTGA. CDR3 length: 15 amino acids. CDR3 protein: CASSLLAGGQETQYF. For the CDR3, the DNA is TGTGCCAGCAGCTTACTAGCGGGGGGCCAAGAGACCCAGTACTTC.

This chain connects TRBV2 to TRBJ2-5; D possibly corresponds to TRBD2 (5 bases). The CDR3 runs to 15 residues. CDR1 SNHLY and CDR2 FYNNEI come from the germline V gene. V was pared by 3 bases and J by 3 bases, with 14 bases between. The CDR3 region is CASSEAGWSKETQYF. The CDR3 region has the DNA TGTGCCAGCAGTGAGGCGGGCTGGAGTAAAGAGACCCAGTACTTC.

The CDR3 nucleotides are TGTGCCAGCAGCAAGGCGGGGGCACCCAGGGAGCTGTTTTTT. The encoded protein is CASSKAGAPRELFF. This sequence joins TRBV21-1 and TRBJ2-2; TRBD2, the table's D call, lacks a check against the DNA. TRBV21-1 is described as a pseudogene. This CDR3 has 14 residues.

The chain couples TRBV7-2 to TRBJ2-1, with 7 bases matching TRBD2. The CDR3 covers 16 residues. Germline V CDR1 and CDR2: SGHTA, FQGNSA. The ends lost 5 bases at V and 7 bases at J; junction bases unmatched: 14. This chain's CDR3 is CASSPRWSGAGNEQFF. CDR3 coding DNA: TGTGCCAGCAGCCCCCGATGGAGCGGGGCTGGAAATGAGCAGTTCTTC. Supplemented by reference TRBV7-2 and TRBJ2-1, the full variable domain reads GAGVSQSPSNKVTEKGKDVELRCDPISGHTALYWYRQSLGQGLEFLIYFQGNSAPDKSGLPSDRFSAERTGGSVSTLTIQRTQQEDSAVYLCASSPRWSGAGNEQFFGPGTRLTVL.

This rearrangement joins TRBV18 to TRBJ2-1; TRBD1 is a possible D gene (5 bases). The CDR3 covers 15 residues. Germline V lookup: CDR1 KGHSH, CDR2 LQKENI. V was cut by 3 bases and J by 2 bases, with 11 bases left in between. The CDR3 sequence is CASSPPDTPYNEQFF. DNA for the CDR3: TGTGCCAGCTCACCGCCGGACACCCCCTACAATGAGCAGTTCTTC.

The chain uses TRBV2 and TRBJ1-5; tentative D call: TRBD1 (5 bases). CDR1 SNHLY and CDR2 FYNNEI come from the germline V gene. CDR3 length: 15 amino acids. Trimming removed 4 bases at V and 10 bases at J, with 20 bases between. The CDR3, as DNA: TGTGCCAGCAGTGCCAAGCGGGGGGAAACGAATCCCCAGCATTTT. As protein: CASSAKRGETNPQHF.